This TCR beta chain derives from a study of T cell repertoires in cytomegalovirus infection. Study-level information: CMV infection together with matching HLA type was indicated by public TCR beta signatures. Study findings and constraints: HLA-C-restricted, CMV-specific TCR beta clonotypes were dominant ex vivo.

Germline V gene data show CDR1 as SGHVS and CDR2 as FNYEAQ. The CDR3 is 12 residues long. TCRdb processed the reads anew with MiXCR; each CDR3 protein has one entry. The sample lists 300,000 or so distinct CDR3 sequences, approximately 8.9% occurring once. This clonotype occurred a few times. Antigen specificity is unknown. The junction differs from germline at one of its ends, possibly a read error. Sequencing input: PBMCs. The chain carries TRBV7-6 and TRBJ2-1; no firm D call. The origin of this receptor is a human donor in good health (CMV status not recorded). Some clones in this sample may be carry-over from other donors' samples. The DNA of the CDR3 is TGTGCCAGCAGCTTAGGGGAAAATGCGCAGTTCTTC. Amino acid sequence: CASSLGENAQFF.